Listed here is a single T cell receptor beta chain. Its antigen is still unknown. The sample holds no much larger clone one base away, and base qualities are not on file. This sample is drawn from a study of cytomegalovirus exposure and HLA in healthy donors (dated by TCRdb to the late 2010s). Context from the whole study: An earlier analysis of several hundred of the donors reported 250 to 300 Gb of sequence data and more than 90 million unique TCR beta sequences from some 180 million T cells. An early release covering about 600 HLA-typed donors comprised approximately 300 gigabases of sequencing data and about 90 million unique TCR sequences. The genetic ancestry cluster associated with self-reported Caucasian donors included roughly 84% of the 398 genotyped donors. The study aimed to test whether signatures of past pathogen exposure could be identified by cataloging public T cell receptors. Using immunosequencing, the study profiled T cell repertoires from some 670 subjects and related those repertoires to cytomegalovirus serostatus. In addition to the first cohort of 666 subjects, a separate validation cohort of some 120 different subjects was used. To predict cytomegalovirus infection status, the study brought together high-throughput TCR immunosequencing, statistical association of individual TCRs with disease status, and machine learning. To study patterns of TCR occurrence, a later analysis re-analyzed previously published TCR beta repertoires from around 700 donors and added high-resolution HLA genotyping. The later analysis used no new phenotypic data to find candidate immune exposures, relying instead on TCR beta sequences and their occurrence across donors. An earlier analysis of approximately 580 of the donors used high-throughput TCR beta sequencing to judge whether each TCR beta V gene segment behaved as functional or pseudogenic. Donor age, sex, ethnicity and CMV serostatus were compiled together with the repertoire data. A later genetic analysis took genome-wide SNP genotypes for about 65% of the 666 donors and used that subset as a discovery cohort. All discovery cohort repertoires had been generated on a single sequencing platform. HLA typing covered class I and class II loci at four-digit resolution. Typing coverage differed by locus: A, B, C, DRB1 and DQB1 were typed in roughly 629-630 donors, DQA1 in 500 to 550, DPA1 in over 600, and DPB1 in about 450. Because of strong linkage in the cohort, a handful of DR-DQ haplotypes were treated as single units for association and clustering. On average, around 200,000 unique TCR beta nucleotide sequences were sequenced per donor among 398 genotyped donors of the cohort, with about 19% of those sequences being non-productive. Overall results and qualifications from the work: The study listed 150 to 200 TCR beta chains as associated with cytomegalovirus. Most TCR sequences were observed very rarely across donors, whereas some public TCRs were present in many individuals. Because counts were too low, 15 to 20 rarely observed V segments, including chromosome 9 orphons, were left out of the earlier analysis of a few hundred of the donors. In a later analysis, most CMV-associated TCR beta chains were found to appear HLA-restricted, with HLA associations seemingly driven largely by CMV exposure. In a later genetic analysis, fewer N-insertions in productive TCRs were reported among donors in an Asian-associated ancestry cluster than the roughly 700-donor mean. In a later analysis, HLA-associated TCR beta chains were found to be more clonally expanded and to have lower generation probabilities than equally common non-associated chains. It was suggested by the authors that the approach could potentially be generalized to other disease states and immunological phenotypes. In vitro tests confirmed that a few of the cytomegalovirus-associated TCR beta chains recognize cytomegalovirus antigens. Because some donors lacked HLA typing at each locus, the association tests relied only on the typed subset. Only TCR beta chains were sequenced in this cohort, and the absence of alpha or paired-chain data limited detectable features. In a later analysis, some 17,000 TCR beta sequences were associated with specific HLA alleles at a false discovery rate of 0.05. In both the original and validation cohorts, the classifier was reported to diagnose cytomegalovirus status with high specificity and sensitivity. Some IMGT-functional V segments, including TRBV6-2 and TRBV6-3, could not be distinguished by the 87-base-pair reads and were therefore excluded. Presence/absence analyses assumed roughly uniform sequencing depth across donors, an assumption that may not hold. An earlier analysis of around 540 of the donors showed that most TCR beta V segments appeared in productive rearrangements either about 87% or about 30% of the time, which broadly matched IMGT annotations. A later analysis reported that several top co-occurrence clusters appeared linked to parvovirus B19, influenza, CMV and Epstein-Barr virus. In a later analysis, TCR association rates were found to vary across HLA loci, with the most associated TCRs seen for DRB1 alleles and the fewest for HLA-C alleles. When HLA alleles, especially DR and DQ, strongly co-occurred, TCR associations were difficult to assign to individual alleles. A cluster of highly shared sequence variants was judged likely to be a technical artifact of the sequencing pipeline. A further reported finding was that TCR beta sequences accurately predicted the HLA-A and HLA-B alleles for most subjects in the first cohort. V-gene and J-gene trimming of TCR beta chains was associated with a missense DCLRE1C variant in a later genetic analysis, and the association was replicated in an independent cohort. CMV serostatus was the only immune exposure information available for the cohort. Correlated functional status among segregating V segments might reflect linkage disequilibrium, but an unknown experimental factor could not be ruled out.

CDR1 and CDR2 are read off the germline V gene as SGHRS and YFSETQ. The CDR3 contains 15 residues, cysteine and phenylalanine counted. The entry retains the CDR3 DNA only, 45 bases that are in frame from base 1. Trimming costs V 1 base and J 2 bases, and their ends lie 9 bases apart. The cohort was made up of 666 healthy bone marrow donors. All cohort members were sampled while nominally healthy, although unrecorded immune exposures were likely present. The donor tested CMV seronegative, placing the donor among the 350 to 400 seronegative members of the cohort. Each donor provided a peripheral blood sample, and peripheral blood mononuclear cells were used for TCR beta sequencing. Genomic DNA extraction from the blood cell samples was performed with the Qiagen DNeasy Blood Extraction Kit. Library preparation was by the immunoSEQ multiplex PCR assay. The multiplex PCR relied on a mix of 60 forward primers for TCR Vbeta segments and 13 reverse primers for TCR Jbeta segments. The CDR3 region of rearranged TCR beta genes was amplified from genomic DNA by a multiplex PCR assay. On the Illumina HiSeq System, the amplified TCR beta libraries were sequenced as 87-base-pair reads. In the source study's methods: A later analysis counted about 80 million unique TCR beta chains across the approximately 700 repertoires, and roughly 9.9 million of these chains were shared by at least two donors. Raw reads were error-corrected and collapsed into unique sequences by a nearest-neighbor algorithm in which closely related sequences were merged to remove PCR and sequencing errors. To assign V, D and J gene segments, CDR3 sequences were aligned to IMGT reference sequences. For a sequence to be retained, at least a six-nucleotide match to both a V gene segment and a J gene segment was required. Rearrangements were called productive when the CDR3 lacked stop codons and stayed in frame with V and J; all others were non-productive. CDR3 was defined according to IMGT convention as the region running from the second conserved V-encoded cysteine to the conserved J-encoded phenylalanine. The earlier analysis of about 610 of the donors excluded sequences that lacked an unambiguous match to a single V gene segment. In an earlier analysis of approximately 560 of the donors, a V segment was called functional when productive rearrangements were above 56.7%, and segregating when the standard deviation between donors exceeded 5%. A statistical classification framework was built to diagnose cytomegalovirus status from the catalog of TCR beta chain sequences. V and J gene assignment, in a later analysis, came from comparing TCR nucleotide sequences with IMGT/GENE-DB human TR gene sequences. The TCRdist pipeline was used in a later analysis to assign CDR3 sequences and most-parsimonious VDJ recombination scenarios. In a later analysis, every TCR beta chain was defined by the combination of its CDR3 amino acid sequence and its V-gene family, and reads without a unique V-gene family were dropped. A later analysis removed 600 or so highly shared, low-generation-probability nucleotide sequences to deal with suspected cross-contamination and a sequencing artifact. In a later analysis, a clonal expansion index was calculated for each public chain from normalized within-repertoire ranks of inferred template counts. In a later analysis, generation probabilities were computed using a VDJ recombination model fitted to out-of-frame rearrangements, and the results were checked against IGoR. In a later analysis, hypergeometric tests were used to score TCR-TCR, TCR-HLA and TCR-CMV co-occurrence, with a repertoire-size bias correction applied to TCR pairs. In a later analysis, false discovery rates were estimated by permuting HLA or CMV assignments 20 times. In a later analysis, co-occurring TCRs were grouped with DBSCAN, and TCRdist sequence similarity was added when clustering was performed within HLA-allele-positive subsets. For co-occurrence clustering, repertoires with fewer than 30,000 or more than 120,000 public chains were excluded, along with roughly 5 repertoires with anomalous nucleotide sharing. TCRdb stores this immuneACCESS table with in-frame sequences only. Part of the clones is absent; in the studies checked, under half of the shortfall reflects unresolved V genes, and no reason is known for the rest. The DNA gave D and trimming, while V, J and clone size come from that table. The sample yields about 160,000 clones; 85% were counted once. The leading ten clones occupy 1% of the sample.

This sequence originates from a boy aged 2 to 10 in good health and CMV-seronegative. In this chain, TRBV5-1 is recombined with TRBJ1-4, with a tentative D gene TRBD1 over 5 matching bases. The sample consisted of PBMCs. The DNA is TGCGCCAGCAGCTTGCTTGGGGCGACTAATGAAAAACTGTTTTTT. This sequence encodes CASSLLGATNEKLFF.